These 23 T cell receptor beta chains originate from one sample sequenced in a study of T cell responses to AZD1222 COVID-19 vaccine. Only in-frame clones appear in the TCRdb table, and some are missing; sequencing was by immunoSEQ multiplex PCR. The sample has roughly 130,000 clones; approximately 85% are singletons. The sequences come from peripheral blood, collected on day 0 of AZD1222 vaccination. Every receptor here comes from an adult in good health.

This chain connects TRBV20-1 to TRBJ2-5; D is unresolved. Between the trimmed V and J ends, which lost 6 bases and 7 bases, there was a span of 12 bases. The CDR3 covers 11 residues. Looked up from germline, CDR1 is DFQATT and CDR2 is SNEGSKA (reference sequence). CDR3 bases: TGCAGTGCCCCTTTCGCGGTGACCCAGTACTTC. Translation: CSAPFAVTQYF.

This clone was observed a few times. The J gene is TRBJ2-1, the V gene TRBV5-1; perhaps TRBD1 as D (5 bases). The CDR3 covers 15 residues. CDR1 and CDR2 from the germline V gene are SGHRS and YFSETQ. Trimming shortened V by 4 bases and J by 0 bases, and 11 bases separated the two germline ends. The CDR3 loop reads CASSPGHSSYNEQFF. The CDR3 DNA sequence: TGCGCCAGCAGCCCCGGACACTCCTCCTACAATGAGCAGTTCTTC.

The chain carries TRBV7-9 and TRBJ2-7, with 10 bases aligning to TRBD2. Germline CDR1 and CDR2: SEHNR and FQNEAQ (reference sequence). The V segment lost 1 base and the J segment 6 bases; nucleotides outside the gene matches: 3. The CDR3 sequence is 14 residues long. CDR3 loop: CASSLGLAGVEQYF. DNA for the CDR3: TGTGCCAGCAGCTTAGGGCTAGCGGGAGTCGAGCAGTACTTC.

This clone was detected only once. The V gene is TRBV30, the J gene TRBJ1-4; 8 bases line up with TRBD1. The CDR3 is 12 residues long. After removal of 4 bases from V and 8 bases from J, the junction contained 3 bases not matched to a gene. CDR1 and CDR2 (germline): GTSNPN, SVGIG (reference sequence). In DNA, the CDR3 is TGTGCCTGGACTTACAGGGGGGAAAAACTGTTTTTT. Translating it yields CAWTYRGEKLFF. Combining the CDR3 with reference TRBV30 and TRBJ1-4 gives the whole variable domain SQTIHQWPATLVQPVGSPLSLECTVEGTSNPNLYWYRQAAGRGLQLLFYSVGIGQISSEVPQNLSASRPQDRQFILSSKKLLLSDSGFYLCAWTYRGEKLFFGSGTQLSVL.

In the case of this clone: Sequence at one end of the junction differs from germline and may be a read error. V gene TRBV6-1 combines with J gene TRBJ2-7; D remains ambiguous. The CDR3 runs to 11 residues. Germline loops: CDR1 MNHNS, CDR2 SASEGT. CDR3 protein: CASSEARLRDF. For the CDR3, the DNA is TGTGCCAGCAGTGAAGCAAGACTTAGGGACTTC.

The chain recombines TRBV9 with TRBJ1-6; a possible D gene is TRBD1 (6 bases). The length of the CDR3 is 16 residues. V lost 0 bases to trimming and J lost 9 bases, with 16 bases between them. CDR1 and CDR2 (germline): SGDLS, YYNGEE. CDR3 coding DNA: TGTGCCAGCAGCGTAGGGGGGGGGCCTACGGGTTCACCCCTCCACTTT. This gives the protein CASSVGGGPTGSPLHF. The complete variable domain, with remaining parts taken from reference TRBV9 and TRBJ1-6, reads DSGVTQTPKHLITATGQRVTLRCSPRSGDLSVYWYQQSLDQGLQFLIQYYNGEERAKGNILERFSAQQFPDLHSELNLSSLELGDSALYFCASSVGGGPTGSPLHFGNGTRLTVT.

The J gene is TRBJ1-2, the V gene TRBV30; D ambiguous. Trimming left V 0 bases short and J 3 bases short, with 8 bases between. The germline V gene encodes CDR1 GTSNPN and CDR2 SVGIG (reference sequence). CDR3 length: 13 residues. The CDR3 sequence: CAWSVSSYYGYTF. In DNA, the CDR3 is TGTGCCTGGAGTGTGTCGTCCTACTATGGCTACACCTTC.

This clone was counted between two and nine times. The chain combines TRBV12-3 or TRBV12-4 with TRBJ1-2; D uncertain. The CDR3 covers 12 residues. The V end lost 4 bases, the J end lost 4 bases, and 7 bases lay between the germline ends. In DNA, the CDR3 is TGTGCCAGCAGTTCTGGGAGCTATGGCTACACCTTC. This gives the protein CASSSGSYGYTF.

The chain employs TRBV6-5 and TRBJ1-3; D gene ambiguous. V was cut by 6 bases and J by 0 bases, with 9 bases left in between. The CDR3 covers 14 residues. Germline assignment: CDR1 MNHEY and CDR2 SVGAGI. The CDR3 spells CASRTGISGNTIYF. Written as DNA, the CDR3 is TGTGCCAGCAGGACGGGAATCTCTGGAAACACCATATATTTT.

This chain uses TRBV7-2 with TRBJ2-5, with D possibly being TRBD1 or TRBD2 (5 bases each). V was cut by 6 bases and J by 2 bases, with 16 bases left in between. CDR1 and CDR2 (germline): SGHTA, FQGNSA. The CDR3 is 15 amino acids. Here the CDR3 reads CASRPRGRIQETQYF. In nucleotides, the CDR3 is TGTGCCAGCAGACCCCGGGGACGGATACAAGAGACCCAGTACTTC.

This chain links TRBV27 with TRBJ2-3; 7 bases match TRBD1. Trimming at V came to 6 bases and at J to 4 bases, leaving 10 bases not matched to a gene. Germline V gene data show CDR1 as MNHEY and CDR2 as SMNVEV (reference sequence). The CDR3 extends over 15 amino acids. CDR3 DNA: TGTGCCAGCAGCTTTCGGACAGGTTTGGCAGATACGCAGTATTTT. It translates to CASSFRTGLADTQYF.

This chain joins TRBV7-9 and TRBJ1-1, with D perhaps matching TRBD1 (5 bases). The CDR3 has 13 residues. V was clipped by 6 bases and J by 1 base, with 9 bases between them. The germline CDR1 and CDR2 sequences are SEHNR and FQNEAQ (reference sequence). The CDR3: CASRRTQNTEAFF. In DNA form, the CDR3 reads TGTGCCAGCAGAAGGACACAGAACACTGAAGCTTTCTTT.

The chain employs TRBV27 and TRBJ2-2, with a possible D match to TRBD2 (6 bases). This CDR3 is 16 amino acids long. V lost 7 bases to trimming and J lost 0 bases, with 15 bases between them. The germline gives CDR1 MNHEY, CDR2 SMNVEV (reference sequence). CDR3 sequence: CASTSGRFSNTGELFF. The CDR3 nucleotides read TGTGCCAGCACCTCGGGGAGGTTCTCGAACACCGGGGAGCTGTTTTTT.

CDR3 protein: CASGFWSSSYEQYF. The CDR3 coding sequence is TGTGCCAGTGGATTTTGGTCGAGCTCCTACGAGCAGTACTTC. This sequence joins TRBV6-5 and TRBJ2-7, with D uncertain. CDR3 length: 14 amino acids. The V and J ends lost 9 bases and 0 bases respectively, with 15 bases between them. Germline CDR1 and CDR2: MNHEY and SVGAGI.

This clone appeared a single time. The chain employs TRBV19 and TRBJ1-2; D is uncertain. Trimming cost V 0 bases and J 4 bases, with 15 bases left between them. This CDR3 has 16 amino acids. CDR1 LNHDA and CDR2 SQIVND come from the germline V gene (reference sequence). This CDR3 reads CASSIDPGPGGYGYTF. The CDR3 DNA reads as TGTGCCAGTAGTATAGATCCCGGACCTGGAGGCTATGGCTACACCTTC.

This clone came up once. The CDR3 DNA reads as TGTGCCAGCAGCCAAGATCTTACCAGGACTGAAGCTTTCTTT. This encodes CASSQDLTRTEAFF. The chain links TRBV14 to TRBJ1-1; no definite D call. The germline V gene encodes CDR1 SGHDN and CDR2 FVKESK. The CDR3 runs 14 residues. Trimming stripped 0 bases from V and 5 bases from J, with 10 bases between.

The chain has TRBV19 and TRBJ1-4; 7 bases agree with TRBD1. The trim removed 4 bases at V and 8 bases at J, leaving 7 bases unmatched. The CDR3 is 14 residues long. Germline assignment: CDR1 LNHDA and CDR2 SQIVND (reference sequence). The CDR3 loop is CASSTYRGGEKLFF. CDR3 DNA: TGTGCCAGTAGTACCTACAGGGGTGGCGAAAAACTGTTTTTT.

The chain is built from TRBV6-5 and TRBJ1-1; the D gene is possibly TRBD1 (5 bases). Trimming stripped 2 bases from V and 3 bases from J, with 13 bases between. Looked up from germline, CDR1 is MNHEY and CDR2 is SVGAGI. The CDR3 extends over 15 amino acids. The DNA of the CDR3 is TGTGCCAGCAGTTACGGTCGGGAAGGGGACACTGAAGCTTTCTTT. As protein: CASSYGREGDTEAFF.

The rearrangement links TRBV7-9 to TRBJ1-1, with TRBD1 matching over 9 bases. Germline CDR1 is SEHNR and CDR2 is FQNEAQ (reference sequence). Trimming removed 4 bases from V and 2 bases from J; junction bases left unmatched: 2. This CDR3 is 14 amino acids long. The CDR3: CASSSGQGNTEAFF. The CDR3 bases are TGTGCCAGCAGCTCGGGACAGGGAAACACTGAAGCTTTCTTT.

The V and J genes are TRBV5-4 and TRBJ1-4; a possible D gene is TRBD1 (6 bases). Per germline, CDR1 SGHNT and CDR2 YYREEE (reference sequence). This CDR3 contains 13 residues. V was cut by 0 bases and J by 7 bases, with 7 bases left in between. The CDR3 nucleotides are TGTGCCAGCAGCTTGGCAGGGGTTGAAAAACTGTTTTTT. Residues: CASSLAGVEKLFF.

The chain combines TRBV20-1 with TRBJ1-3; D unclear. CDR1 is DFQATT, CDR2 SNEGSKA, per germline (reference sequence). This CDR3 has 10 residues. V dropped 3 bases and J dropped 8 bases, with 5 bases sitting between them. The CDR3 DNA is TGCAGTGCTAGGGGCGACACCATATATTTT. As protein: CSARGDTIYF.

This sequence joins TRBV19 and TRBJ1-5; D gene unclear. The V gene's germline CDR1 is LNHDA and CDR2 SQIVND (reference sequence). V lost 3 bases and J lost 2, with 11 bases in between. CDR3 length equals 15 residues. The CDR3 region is CASSIQTSGNQPQHF. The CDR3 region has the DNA TGTGCCAGTAGTATTCAGACCTCAGGCAATCAGCCCCAGCATTTT.

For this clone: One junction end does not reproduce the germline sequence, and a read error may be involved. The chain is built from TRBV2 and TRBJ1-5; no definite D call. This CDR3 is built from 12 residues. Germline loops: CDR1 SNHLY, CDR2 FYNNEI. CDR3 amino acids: CASTSSSQPQHF. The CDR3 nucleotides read TGTGCTAGCACCTCAAGTAGTCAGCCCCAGCATTTT.